A single sample gave rise to the 32 T cell receptor beta chains below, sequenced in a study of T cell responses to AZD1222 COVID-19 vaccine. The protocol was immunoSEQ multiplex PCR, while the TCRdb copy is restricted to in-frame clones and leaves out a portion. The table includes roughly 99,000 clones, roughly 90% detected once. Sample: peripheral blood, taken on day 0 of AZD1222 vaccination. These receptors were taken from an adult in good health.

This chain uses TRBV2 with TRBJ1-4, with 9 bases matching TRBD1. The germline CDR1 and CDR2 sequences are SNHLY and FYNNEI. CDR3 length: 14 residues. V dropped 7 bases and J dropped 7; count of bases not matched to a gene: 7. In DNA form, the CDR3 reads TGTGCCAGCAAGGGACAGGGTGGCCGTGAAAAACTGTTTTTT. It encodes CASKGQGGREKLFF. The full variable domain, completed using reference TRBV2 and TRBJ1-4, is EPEVTQTPSHQVTQMGQEVILRCVPISNHLYFYWYRQILGQKVEFLVSFYNNEISEKSEIFDDQFSVERPDGSNFTLKIRSTKLEDSAMYFCASKGQGGREKLFFGSGTQLSVL.

This clone appeared once. The V gene is TRBV3-1 (or the pseudogene TRBV3-2), the J gene TRBJ1-2; tentative D call: TRBD1 (5 bases). This CDR3 spans 15 amino acids. Germline V gene lookup returns CDR1 LGHDT and CDR2 YNNKEL (reference sequence). V was pared by 4 bases and J by 6 bases, with 18 bases between. The CDR3 is CASSPRTKGNNGYTF. CDR3 DNA sequence: TGTGCCAGCAGCCCAAGAACTAAGGGGAACAATGGCTACACCTTC.

The chain has TRBV3-1 (or the pseudogene TRBV3-2) and TRBJ2-7, with 11 bases aligning to TRBD2. The germline V gene encodes CDR1 LGHDT and CDR2 YNNKEL (reference sequence). The CDR3 totals 15 residues. The J segment lost 3 bases and the V segment lost 4 bases, leaving 5 bases of the junction unmatched. The CDR3 region has the DNA TGTGCCAGCAGCCTGGGGACTAGCGGAGTCTACGAGCAGTACTTC. Translated, it gives CASSLGTSGVYEQYF.

The V call is TRBV9, the J call TRBJ2-5; TRBD2 is a possible D gene (6 bases). The CDR3 runs 14 residues. Germline CDR1 reads SGDLS; CDR2 reads YYNGEE. Between the trimmed V and J ends, which lost 4 bases and 5 bases, there was a span of 15 bases. Here the CDR3 reads CASSPGSAGETQYF. CDR3 DNA sequence: TGTGCCAGCAGCCCAGGCAGCGCGGGGGAGACCCAGTACTTC.

This clone has a single count. This chain joins TRBV6-6 and TRBJ2-1, with TRBD2 matching 9 bases. With 2 bases clipped from V and 6 bases from J, the junction kept 2 bases outside the gene matches. The CDR3 is made up of 14 amino acids. Germline lookup yields CDR1 MNHNY and CDR2 SVGAGI (reference sequence). CDR3 sequence: CASSYGGRANEQFF. The CDR3 region has the DNA TGTGCCAGCAGTTACGGCGGGAGGGCCAATGAGCAGTTCTTC.

V and J are TRBV27 and TRBJ1-1; 7 nucleotides line up with TRBD1. The germline V gene has CDR1 MNHEY and CDR2 SMNVEV (reference sequence). This CDR3 comprises 15 residues. The trim removed 4 bases at V and 5 bases at J, leaving 10 bases unmatched. Here the CDR3 reads CASSSLQGLGTEAFF. The CDR3 nucleotides are TGTGCCAGCAGTTCTTTACAGGGGCTGGGAACTGAAGCTTTCTTT.

The J gene is TRBJ2-3, the V gene TRBV28, with TRBD2 matching over 8 bases. The CDR3 runs to 16 residues. Germline trimming cut 6 bases from V and 1 base from J; bases unmatched to any gene: 9. CDR1 is MDHEN and CDR2 is SYDVKM in the germline V gene. The CDR3 DNA is TGTGCCAGCAGCTCCCGGCGGGAGGACCGCACAGATACGCAGTATTTT. Protein product: CASSSRREDRTDTQYF. The full variable domain, in which reference TRBV28 and TRBJ2-3 provide the parts outside the CDR3, is DVKVTQSSRYLVKRTGEKVFLECVQDMDHENMFWYRQDPGLGLRLIYFSYDVKMKEKGDIPEGYSVSREKKERFSLILESASTNQTSMYLCASSSRREDRTDTQYFGPGTRLTVL.

The rearrangement links TRBV3-1 (or the pseudogene TRBV3-2) to TRBJ2-2, with 9 bases aligning to TRBD2. Germline V gene data show CDR1 as LGHDT and CDR2 as YNNKEL (reference sequence). CDR3 length equals 17 residues. With 0 bases clipped from V and 5 bases from J, the junction kept 7 bases outside the gene matches. The CDR3 region has the DNA TGTGCCAGCAGCCAAGATCTTGCTAGCGGGGTGACCGGGGAGCTGTTTTTT. Amino acids: CASSQDLASGVTGELFF.

Regarding this clone: At one end, the junction sequence differs from germline, possibly due to a read error. The V call is TRBV7-7, the J call TRBJ2-1, with 9 bases that match TRBD1. Germline V gene data show CDR1 as SSHAT and CDR2 as FNYEAQ (reference sequence). The CDR3 extends over 14 amino acids. In DNA form, the CDR3 reads TGTGCTAGCAGCTTCGGGACAGGGTCGAATGAGCAGTTCTTC. Translated, it gives CASSFGTGSNEQFF. The full variable domain, its missing parts supplied by reference TRBV7-7 and TRBJ2-1, is GAGVSQSPRYKVTKRGQDVTLRCDPISSHATLYWYQQALGQGPEFLTYFNYEAQPDKSGLPSDRFSAERPEGSISTLTIQRTEQRDSAMYRCASSFGTGSNEQFFGPGTRLTVL.

This rearrangement joins TRBV19 to TRBJ2-1; 7 nucleotides agree with TRBD2. The CDR3 totals 14 residues. Germline values: CDR1 LNHDA, CDR2 SQIVND (reference sequence). Trimming at V came to 5 bases and at J to 4 bases, leaving 5 bases not matched to a gene. CDR3 nucleotide sequence: TGTGCCAGTAGTCAACTAGCGTCTTACAATGAGCAGTTCTTC. Its protein product is CASSQLASYNEQFF.

The chain couples TRBV19 to TRBJ1-1; D perhaps matches TRBD1 (5 bases). CDR3 length: 14 amino acids. Trimming removed 5 bases at V and 3 bases at J, with 13 bases between. Germline V gene data show CDR1 as LNHDA and CDR2 as SQIVND (reference sequence). In DNA, the CDR3 is TGTGCCAGTAGTCAGGGATATGGGGACACTGAAGCTTTCTTT. Amino acid sequence: CASSQGYGDTEAFF.

V is TRBV9 and J is TRBJ1-4; D unclear. CDR3 size: 14 residues. Germline V lookup: CDR1 SGDLS, CDR2 YYNGEE. V shed 0 bases and J shed 4 bases, with 7 bases lying between them. The CDR3 loop reads CASSVGQYNEKLFF. In nucleotides, the CDR3 is TGTGCCAGCAGCGTAGGGCAGTATAATGAAAAACTGTTTTTT.

The CDR3 here is CASRATGNQPQHF. CDR3 in DNA: TGTGCCAGCAGGGCGACAGGTAATCAGCCCCAGCATTTT. This sequence joins TRBV6-5 and TRBJ1-5; D might be TRBD1 (6 bases). The CDR3 contains 13 residues. Germline V lookup: CDR1 MNHEY, CDR2 SVGAGI. Deletions cut 6 bases from V and 4 bases from J, with 10 bases between.

The genes are TRBV5-1 and TRBJ2-7; 8 nucleotides line up with TRBD2. The CDR3 sequence is 14 residues long. Germline values: CDR1 SGHRS, CDR2 YFSETQ. V gave up 5 bases and J gave up 7 bases; unmatched junction bases: 11. The CDR3 nucleotides read TGCGCCAGCAGTCGGACTAGCCTGATGAGGGAGCAGTACTTC. Translating it yields CASSRTSLMREQYF.

This clone was observed a handful of times. The V gene is TRBV6-5, the J gene TRBJ1-1; D gene unclear. V lost 5 bases to trimming and J lost 4 bases, with 11 bases between them. Germline V gene data show CDR1 as MNHEY and CDR2 as SVGAGI. CDR3 size: 13 residues. This CDR3 is CASSPLVVTEAFF. CDR3 nucleotides: TGTGCCAGCAGTCCCCTCGTAGTCACTGAAGCTTTCTTT.

The chain carries TRBV7-2 and TRBJ2-7; 8 bases map to TRBD2. Germline V gene data show CDR1 as SGHTA and CDR2 as FQGNSA. V lost 5 bases, J lost 4 bases, and 7 bases stayed unmatched. There are 14 residues in the CDR3. The DNA for the CDR3 is TGTGCCAGCAGCGAAGGACTAGCAGGGTACGAGCAGTACTTC. It encodes CASSEGLAGYEQYF.

The rearrangement links TRBV10-3 to TRBJ2-5; 13 bases match TRBD2. This CDR3 comprises 14 residues. V was clipped by 8 bases and J by 4 bases; unmatched bases: 4. Germline V CDR1 and CDR2: ENHRY, SYGVKD. The CDR3 coding sequence is TGTGCCATCGGACTAGCGGGAGAAGGAGAGACCCAGTACTTC. Residues: CAIGLAGEGETQYF.

The chain couples TRBV30 to TRBJ1-4; 7 bases fit TRBD1. Germline trimming cut 3 bases from V and 8 bases from J; bases unmatched to any gene: 3. The CDR3 totals 12 residues. Per germline, CDR1 GTSNPN and CDR2 SVGIG (reference sequence). CDR3 in amino acids: CAWRRGPEKLFF. The DNA of the CDR3 is TGTGCCTGGAGGAGGGGGCCCGAAAAACTGTTTTTT.

Only one count was recorded for this clone. The V gene is TRBV4-1, the J gene TRBJ2-2; 7 positions match TRBD2. Germline trimming cut 0 bases from V and 4 bases from J; bases unmatched to any gene: 11. Germline loops: CDR1 MGHRA, CDR2 YSYEKL. The CDR3 length is 18 residues. The DNA for the CDR3 is TGCGCCAGCAGCCAAGAACGTTCGGCGGGAGATCGCACCGGGGAGCTGTTTTTT. Residues: CASSQERSAGDRTGELFF.

The V and J genes are TRBV27 and TRBJ1-6; 7 positions agree with TRBD1. This CDR3 contains 15 residues. In germline, CDR1 is MNHEY, CDR2 SMNVEV (reference sequence). V lost 5 bases to trimming and J lost 2 bases; unmatched junction nucleotides: 3. CDR3 nucleotide sequence: TGTGCCAGCAGTACGACAGGGACCTATAATTCACCCCTCCACTTT. It encodes CASSTTGTYNSPLHF.

V gene TRBV3-1 (or the pseudogene TRBV3-2) combines with J gene TRBJ2-3; 7 nucleotides align to TRBD2. J lost 4 bases, V lost 0 bases, and 7 bases had no gene match. Germline V gene data show CDR1 as LGHDT and CDR2 as YNNKEL (reference sequence). This CDR3 spans 16 amino acids. CDR3 DNA: TGTGCCAGCAGCCAAGATCTAGCGGAGGGGTCAGATACGCAGTATTTT. Its translation is CASSQDLAEGSDTQYF.

The V and J genes are TRBV7-3 and TRBJ2-1, with TRBD1 as a possible D gene (6 bases). The CDR3 totals 14 residues. V shed 5 bases and J shed 3 bases, with 11 bases lying between them. Germline loops: CDR1 SGHTA, CDR2 FQGTGA. As DNA, the CDR3 is TGTGCCAGCAGCCTAGAGACAGGCTACAATGAGCAGTTCTTC. This sequence encodes CASSLETGYNEQFF.

The genes are TRBV7-2 and TRBJ2-6; the D is unclear. The CDR3 is 13 amino acids. The germline gives CDR1 SGHTA, CDR2 FQGNSA. V was pared by 3 bases and J by 3 bases, with 3 bases between. In DNA form, the CDR3 reads TGTGCCAGCAGCTTCTTTGGGGCCAACGTCCTGACTTTC. As protein: CASSFFGANVLTF. The variable domain in full, with the rest retrieved from reference TRBV7-2 and TRBJ2-6, is GAGVSQSPSNKVTEKGKDVELRCDPISGHTALYWYRQSLGQGLEFLIYFQGNSAPDKSGLPSDRFSAERTGGSVSTLTIQRTQQEDSAVYLCASSFFGANVLTFGAGSRLTVL.

The chain links TRBV30 to TRBJ1-4; tentative D call: TRBD1 (6 bases). CDR3 length: 12 residues. Per the germline V gene, CDR1 is GTSNPN and CDR2 is SVGIG (reference sequence). Trimming removed 4 bases at V and 8 bases at J, with 11 bases between. The CDR3 is CAWTGGAEKLFF. DNA of the CDR3: TGTGCCTGGACCGGGGGGGCCGAAAAACTGTTTTTT.

This chain links TRBV25-1 with TRBJ1-3; D possibly corresponds to TRBD1 (5 bases). The length of the CDR3 is 14 residues. Germline V gives CDR1 MGHDK, CDR2 SYGVNS. Trimming left V 8 bases short and J 9 bases short, with 20 bases between. As DNA, the CDR3 is TGTGCCAGCGGGCAGGGCAGGGTGCCGATCACCATATATTTT. It codes for CASGQGRVPITIYF. Looking up the rest from reference TRBV25-1 and TRBJ1-3 gives the full variable domain: EADIYQTPRYLVIGTGKKITLECSQTMGHDKMYWYQQDPGMELHLIHYSYGVNSTEKGDLSSESTVSRIRTEHFPLTLESARPSHTSQYLCASGQGRVPITIYFGEGSWLTVV.

The V and J genes are TRBV19 and TRBJ2-7; 11 bases agree with TRBD1. Per the germline V gene, CDR1 is LNHDA and CDR2 is SQIVND (reference sequence). J lost 6 bases, V lost 3 bases, and 10 bases had no gene match. The CDR3 is 16 amino acids. DNA for the CDR3: TGTGCCAGTAGTATTGTAAAGGGACAGGGGGTCGCCGAGCAGTACTTC. This translates into CASSIVKGQGVAEQYF.

The J gene is TRBJ1-2, the V gene TRBV28; D may be TRBD1 (6 bases). Trimming stripped 6 bases from V and 8 bases from J, with 13 bases between. CDR1 is MDHEN, CDR2 SYDVKM, per germline. The CDR3 has 12 residues. The CDR3: CASSTGSIGYTF. As DNA, the CDR3 is TGTGCCAGCAGCACAGGGTCGATCGGCTACACCTTC.

V is TRBV6-5 and J is TRBJ1-3, with D unclear. Trimming took 10 bases from V and 0 from J, leaving 10 bases between them. The CDR3 has 13 amino acids. Per the germline V gene, CDR1 is MNHEY and CDR2 is SVGAGI. In nucleotides, the CDR3 is TGTGCCACCACGTGGAGCTCTGGAAACACCATATATTTT. It specifies CATTWSSGNTIYF.

The gene calls are TRBV25-1 and TRBJ2-7; 8 nucleotides line up with TRBD1. Germline V CDR1 and CDR2: MGHDK, SYGVNS. Trimming cost V 1 base and J 3 bases; bases outside gene matches: 8. The CDR3 covers 16 residues. The CDR3: CASSELTGDLYYEQYF. Here the CDR3 DNA reads TGTGCCAGCAGTGAATTGACAGGGGACTTATACTACGAGCAGTACTTC.

This chain connects TRBV27 to TRBJ1-1; D is undetermined. Germline CDR1 is MNHEY and CDR2 is SMNVEV (reference sequence). The CDR3 consists of 15 residues. V dropped 5 bases and J dropped 3 bases, with 16 bases sitting between them. CDR3 amino acids: CASSPWTAGDTEAFF. Here the CDR3 DNA reads TGTGCCAGCAGTCCCTGGACCGCCGGGGACACTGAAGCTTTCTTT.

This chain links TRBV19 with TRBJ2-1; 7 bases match TRBD1. This CDR3 contains 13 residues. V trimming: 5 bases; J trimming: 7 bases; junction bases outside the gene matches: 5. Germline V gives CDR1 LNHDA, CDR2 SQIVND (reference sequence). As DNA, the CDR3 is TGTGCCAGTAGTGGACAGGTGGGGAATGAGCAGTTCTTC. It translates to CASSGQVGNEQFF.

This chain joins TRBV7-3 and TRBJ2-1, with 10 bases that match TRBD2. The trim removed 5 bases at V and 10 bases at J, leaving 5 bases unmatched. In germline, CDR1 is SGHTA, CDR2 FQGTGA. The CDR3 spans 13 residues. CDR3 protein: CASSLAGAREQFF. DNA for the CDR3: TGTGCCAGCAGCCTAGCGGGAGCAAGGGAGCAGTTCTTC.